This T cell receptor (beta chain) stems from a study of T cell changes during pregnancy in multiple sclerosis. Germline V gene lookup returns CDR1 MRHNA and CDR2 SNTAGT. The CDR3 consists of 16 residues. After removal of 3 bases from V and 3 bases from J, the junction contained 6 bases not matched to a gene. TCRdb's copy holds only in-frame clones and misses some; the assay was immunoSEQ multiplex PCR. The sample includes 10,000 to 13,000 clones, more than 85% of them seen just once. The specimen was CD8+ T cells from peripheral blood mononuclear cells, collected in the first trimester of pregnancy. The source is a female donor in good health, enrolled as a control in a pregnancy study. This chain links TRBV6-4 with TRBJ2-3; 10 bases agree with TRBD2. The CDR3 reads CASSEQLAGGTDTQYF. The CDR3 DNA reads as TGTGCCAGCAGTGAGCAATTAGCGGGGGGAACAGATACGCAGTATTTT.